The present T cell receptor (beta chain) was sequenced within a study of T-cell reconstitution after alpha-beta-depleted transplantation in children. Study-wide results and caveats: It was reported that alpha-beta T cells came from several hundred expanded graft clones (about two months after transplant). Surviving recipient T cells and intrathymic progenitors accounted for some patients' high TCRbeta diversity at day 60.

A note on this clonotype: Its antigen remains unknown.

V was clipped by 0 bases and J by 1 base, with 14 bases between them. The CDR3 loop spans 17 amino acids. Looked up from germline, CDR1 is LNHNV and CDR2 is YYDKDF (reference sequence). Unique molecular identifiers were incorporated during preparation of the TCRbeta library. TCRdb recomputed calls from the PCR reads with MiXCR, one row per CDR3 protein. This sample has around 440,000 distinct CDR3 sequences, with 8% to 11% found just once. This chain joins TRBV15 and TRBJ2-3, with a tentative D call TRBD2 (5 bases). This TCR came from a child aged 2 to 10 with inherited bone marrow failure, due to receive a stem cell transplant. Sequenced here: PBMCs, sampled before TCRalphabeta/CD19-depleted stem cell transplant. The CDR3 DNA sequence: TGTGCCACCAGCAGAGATTTGCGGGTCGGGGGCACAGATACGCAGTATTTT. Its translation is CATSRDLRVGGTDTQYF.